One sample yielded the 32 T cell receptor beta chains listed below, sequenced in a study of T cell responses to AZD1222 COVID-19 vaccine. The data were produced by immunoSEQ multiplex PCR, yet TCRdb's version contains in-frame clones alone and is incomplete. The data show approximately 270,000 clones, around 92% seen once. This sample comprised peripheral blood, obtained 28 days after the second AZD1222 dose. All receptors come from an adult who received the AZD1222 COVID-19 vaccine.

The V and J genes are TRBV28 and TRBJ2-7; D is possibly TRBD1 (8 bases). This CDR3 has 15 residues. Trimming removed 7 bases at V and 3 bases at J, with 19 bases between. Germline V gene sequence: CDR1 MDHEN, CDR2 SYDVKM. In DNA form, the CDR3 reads TGTGCCAGCACCGCCGGACAGGGAGGGTTCTACGAGCAGTACTTC. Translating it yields CASTAGQGGFYEQYF.

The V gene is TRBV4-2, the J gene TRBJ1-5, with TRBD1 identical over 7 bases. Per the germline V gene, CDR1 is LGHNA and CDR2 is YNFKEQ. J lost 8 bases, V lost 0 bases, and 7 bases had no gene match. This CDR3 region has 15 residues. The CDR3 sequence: CASSQDLRQGEPQHF. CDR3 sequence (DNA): TGTGCCAGCAGCCAAGATTTGAGACAGGGTGAGCCCCAGCATTTT.

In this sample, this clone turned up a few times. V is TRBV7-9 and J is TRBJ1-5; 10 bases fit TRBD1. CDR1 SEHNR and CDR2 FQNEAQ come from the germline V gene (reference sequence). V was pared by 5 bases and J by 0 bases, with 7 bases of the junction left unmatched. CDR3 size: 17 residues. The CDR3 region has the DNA TGTGCCAGCAGCCCCGGGACAGGGGAATATAGCAATCAGCCCCAGCATTTT. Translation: CASSPGTGEYSNQPQHF.

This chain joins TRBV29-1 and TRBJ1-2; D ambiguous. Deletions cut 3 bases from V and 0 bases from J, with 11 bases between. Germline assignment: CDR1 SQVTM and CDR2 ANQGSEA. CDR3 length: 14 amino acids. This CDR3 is CSVERQTANYGYTF. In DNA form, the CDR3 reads TGCAGCGTTGAGCGTCAAACAGCTAACTATGGCTACACCTTC.

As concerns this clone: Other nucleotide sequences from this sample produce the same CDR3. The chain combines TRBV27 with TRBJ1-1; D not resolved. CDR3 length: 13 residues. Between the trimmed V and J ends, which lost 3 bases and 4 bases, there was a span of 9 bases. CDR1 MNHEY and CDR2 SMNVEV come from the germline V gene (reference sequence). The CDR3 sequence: CASSLGRGTEAFF. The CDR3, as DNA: TGTGCCAGCAGTTTGGGCAGAGGCACTGAAGCTTTCTTT.

The CDR3: CASRSLDNLSYGYTF. CDR3 DNA: TGTGCCAGCAGGAGTCTGGACAATTTATCTTATGGCTACACCTTC. V and J are TRBV28 and TRBJ1-2; weak D call: TRBD1 (5 bases). The CDR3 covers 15 residues. Germline V lookup: CDR1 MDHEN, CDR2 SYDVKM. Deletions cut 6 bases from V and 5 bases from J, with 19 bases between.

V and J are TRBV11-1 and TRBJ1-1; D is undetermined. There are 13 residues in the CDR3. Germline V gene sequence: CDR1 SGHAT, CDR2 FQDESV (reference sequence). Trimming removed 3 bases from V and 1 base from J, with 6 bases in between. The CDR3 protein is CASSLSPNTEAFF. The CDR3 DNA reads TGTGCCAGCAGCTTGAGTCCGAACACTGAAGCTTTCTTT.

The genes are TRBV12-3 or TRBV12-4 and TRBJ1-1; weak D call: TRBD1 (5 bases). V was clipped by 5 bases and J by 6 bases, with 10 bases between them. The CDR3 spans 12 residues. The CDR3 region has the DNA TGTGCCAGCAGTCTGGGGGTGTCTGAAGCTTTCTTT. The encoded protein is CASSLGVSEAFF.

The CDR3 loop is CASSIIKSGRNRDTQYF. CDR3 in DNA: TGTGCCAGTAGTATAATAAAAAGCGGCCGGAACAGGGATACGCAGTATTTT. V gene TRBV19 combines with J gene TRBJ2-3; the D gene could be TRBD1 or TRBD2 (5 bases each). The CDR3 spans 17 residues. The ends were cut back, 2 bases at V and 6 bases at J, with 21 bases in the middle. CDR1 is LNHDA, CDR2 SQIVND, per germline (reference sequence).

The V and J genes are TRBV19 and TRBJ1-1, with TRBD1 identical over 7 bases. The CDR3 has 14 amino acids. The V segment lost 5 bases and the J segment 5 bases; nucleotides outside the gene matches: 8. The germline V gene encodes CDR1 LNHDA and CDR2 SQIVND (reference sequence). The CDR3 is CASSFRQGSTEAFF. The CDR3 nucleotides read TGTGCCAGTAGTTTCCGACAGGGCTCGACTGAAGCTTTCTTT.

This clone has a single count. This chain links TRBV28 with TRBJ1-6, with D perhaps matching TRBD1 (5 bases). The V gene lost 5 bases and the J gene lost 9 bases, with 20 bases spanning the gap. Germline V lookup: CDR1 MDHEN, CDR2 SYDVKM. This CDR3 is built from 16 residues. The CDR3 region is CASSAIDGAYFSPLHF. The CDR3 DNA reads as TGTGCCAGCAGTGCCATTGATGGGGCCTATTTTTCACCCCTCCACTTT.

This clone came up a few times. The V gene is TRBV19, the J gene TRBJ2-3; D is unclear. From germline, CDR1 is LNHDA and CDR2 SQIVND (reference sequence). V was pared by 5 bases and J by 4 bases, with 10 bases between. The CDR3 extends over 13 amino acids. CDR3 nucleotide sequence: TGTGCCAGTAGTGCCCCAGGCGCAGATACGCAGTATTTT. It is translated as CASSAPGADTQYF.

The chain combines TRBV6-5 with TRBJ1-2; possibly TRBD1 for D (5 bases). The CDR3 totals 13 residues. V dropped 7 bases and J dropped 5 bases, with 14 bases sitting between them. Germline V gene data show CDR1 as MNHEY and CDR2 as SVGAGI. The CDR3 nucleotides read TGTGCCAGCATAGGCGGGACGGGGTATGGCTACACCTTC. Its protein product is CASIGGTGYGYTF.

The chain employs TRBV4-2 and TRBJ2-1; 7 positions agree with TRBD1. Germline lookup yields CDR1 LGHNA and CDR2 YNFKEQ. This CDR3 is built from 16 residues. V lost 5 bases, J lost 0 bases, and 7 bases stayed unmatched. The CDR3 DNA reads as TGTGCCAGCAGCACCCGACAGGGAAGCTCCTACAATGAGCAGTTCTTC. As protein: CASSTRQGSSYNEQFF.

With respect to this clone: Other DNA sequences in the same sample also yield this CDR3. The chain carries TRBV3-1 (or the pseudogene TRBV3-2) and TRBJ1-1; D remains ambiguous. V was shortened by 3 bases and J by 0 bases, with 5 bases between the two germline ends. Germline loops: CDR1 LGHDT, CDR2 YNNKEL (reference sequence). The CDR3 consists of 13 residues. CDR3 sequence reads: CASSQGLNTEAFF. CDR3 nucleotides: TGTGCCAGCAGCCAGGGGTTGAACACTGAAGCTTTCTTT.

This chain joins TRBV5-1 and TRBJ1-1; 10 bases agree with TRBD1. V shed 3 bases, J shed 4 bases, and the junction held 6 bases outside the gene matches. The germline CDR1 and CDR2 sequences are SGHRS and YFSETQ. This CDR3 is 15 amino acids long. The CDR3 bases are TGCGCCAGCAGCTCCCAAGGGACAGGGGCCACTGAAGCTTTCTTT. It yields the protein CASSSQGTGATEAFF.

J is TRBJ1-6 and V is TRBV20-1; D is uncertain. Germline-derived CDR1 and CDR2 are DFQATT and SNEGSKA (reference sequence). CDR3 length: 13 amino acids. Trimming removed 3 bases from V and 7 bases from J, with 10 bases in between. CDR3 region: CSASIAGNSPLHF. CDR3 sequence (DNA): TGCAGTGCTAGTATTGCCGGGAATTCACCCCTCCACTTT.

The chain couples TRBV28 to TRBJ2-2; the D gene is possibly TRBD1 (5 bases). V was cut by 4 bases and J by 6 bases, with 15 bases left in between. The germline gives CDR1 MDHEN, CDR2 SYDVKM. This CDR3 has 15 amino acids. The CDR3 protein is CASSSRQGKAGELFF. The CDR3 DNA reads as TGTGCCAGCAGTTCCCGCCAGGGAAAAGCCGGGGAGCTGTTTTTT.

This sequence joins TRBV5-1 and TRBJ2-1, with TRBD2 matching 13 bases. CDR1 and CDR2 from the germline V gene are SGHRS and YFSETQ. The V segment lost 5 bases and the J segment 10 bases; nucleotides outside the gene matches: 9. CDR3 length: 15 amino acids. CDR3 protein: CASRLLLAGGEEQFF. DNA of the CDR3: TGCGCCAGCAGACTCCTACTAGCGGGAGGGGAGGAGCAGTTCTTC. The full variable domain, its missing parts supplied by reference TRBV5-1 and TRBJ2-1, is KAGVTQTPRYLIKTRGQQVTLSCSPISGHRSVSWYQQTPGQGLQFLFEYFSETQRNKGNFPGRFSGRQFSNSRSEMNVSTLELGDSALYLCASRLLLAGGEEQFFGPGTRLTVL.

Here the CDR3 DNA reads TGTGCCAGCAGTTCCTTGGGAGGGCAGGGTAGCAATCAGCCCCAGCATTTT. Its translation: CASSSLGGQGSNQPQHF. V is TRBV28 and J is TRBJ1-5; maybe TRBD1 (5 bases). Looked up from germline, CDR1 is MDHEN and CDR2 is SYDVKM. Trimming pared 4 bases from V and 0 bases from J, leaving 16 bases between. The CDR3 contains 17 residues. Full variable domain (rest looked up from reference TRBV28 and TRBJ1-5): DVKVTQSSRYLVKRTGEKVFLECVQDMDHENMFWYRQDPGLGLRLIYFSYDVKMKEKGDIPEGYSVSREKKERFSLILESASTNQTSMYLCASSSLGGQGSNQPQHFGDGTRLSIL.

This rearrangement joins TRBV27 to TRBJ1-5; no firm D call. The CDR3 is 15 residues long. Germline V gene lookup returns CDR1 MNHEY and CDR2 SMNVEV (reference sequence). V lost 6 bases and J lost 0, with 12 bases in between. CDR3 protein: CASRHRVGSNQPQHF. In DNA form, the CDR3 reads TGTGCCAGCAGACATAGGGTGGGTAGCAATCAGCCCCAGCATTTT.

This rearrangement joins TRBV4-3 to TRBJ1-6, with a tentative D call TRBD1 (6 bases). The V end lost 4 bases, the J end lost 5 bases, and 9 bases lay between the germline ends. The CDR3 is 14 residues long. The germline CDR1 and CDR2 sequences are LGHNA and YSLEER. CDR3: CASSPTGDNSPLHF. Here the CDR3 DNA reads TGCGCCAGCAGCCCGACAGGAGATAATTCACCCCTCCACTTT.

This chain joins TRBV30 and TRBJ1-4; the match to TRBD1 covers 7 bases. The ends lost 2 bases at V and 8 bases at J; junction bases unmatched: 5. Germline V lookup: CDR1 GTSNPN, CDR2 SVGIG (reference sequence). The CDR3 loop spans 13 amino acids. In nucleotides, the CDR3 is TGTGCCTGGAGTTTGCAGGGGGGGGAAAAACTGTTTTTT. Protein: CAWSLQGGEKLFF.

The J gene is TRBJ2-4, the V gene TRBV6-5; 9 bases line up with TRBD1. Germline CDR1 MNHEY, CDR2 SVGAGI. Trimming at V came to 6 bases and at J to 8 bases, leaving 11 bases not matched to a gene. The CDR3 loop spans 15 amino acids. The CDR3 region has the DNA TGTGCCAGCAGCTCTCACAGGGGGCCGGGGGACATTCAGTACTTC. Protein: CASSSHRGPGDIQYF.

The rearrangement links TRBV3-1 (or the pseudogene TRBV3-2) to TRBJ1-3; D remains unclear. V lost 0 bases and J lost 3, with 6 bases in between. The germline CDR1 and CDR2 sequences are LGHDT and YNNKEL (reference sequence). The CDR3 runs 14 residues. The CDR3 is CASSQDRVGNTIYF. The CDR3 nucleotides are TGTGCCAGCAGCCAAGATCGGGTTGGAAACACCATATATTTT.

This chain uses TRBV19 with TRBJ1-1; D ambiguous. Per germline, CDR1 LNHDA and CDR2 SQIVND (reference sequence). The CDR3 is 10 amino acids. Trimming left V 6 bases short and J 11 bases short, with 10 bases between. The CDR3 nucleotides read TGTGCCAGTAGCGACTCGGGTGCTTTCTTT. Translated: CASSDSGAFF.

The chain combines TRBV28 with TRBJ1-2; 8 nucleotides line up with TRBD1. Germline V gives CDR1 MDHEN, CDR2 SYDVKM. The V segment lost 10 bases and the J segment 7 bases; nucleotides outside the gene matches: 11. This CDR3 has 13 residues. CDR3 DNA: TGTGCCACCACCAGGACAGGGTCTTTTGGCTACACCTTC. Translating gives CATTRTGSFGYTF.

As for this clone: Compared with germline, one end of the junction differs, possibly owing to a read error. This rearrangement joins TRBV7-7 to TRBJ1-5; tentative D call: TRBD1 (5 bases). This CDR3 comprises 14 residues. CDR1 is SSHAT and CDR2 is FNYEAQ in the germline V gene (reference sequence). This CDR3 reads CASSLEAGNQPQHF. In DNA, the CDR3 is TGTGCTAGCAGCTTAGAGGCAGGGAATCAGCCCCAGCATTTT.

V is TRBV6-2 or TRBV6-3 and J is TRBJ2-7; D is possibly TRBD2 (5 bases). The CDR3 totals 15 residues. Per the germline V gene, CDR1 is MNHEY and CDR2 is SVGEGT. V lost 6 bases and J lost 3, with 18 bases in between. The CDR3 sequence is CASSHVGLTGYEQYF. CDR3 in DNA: TGTGCCAGCAGCCACGTCGGACTGACCGGCTACGAGCAGTACTTC.

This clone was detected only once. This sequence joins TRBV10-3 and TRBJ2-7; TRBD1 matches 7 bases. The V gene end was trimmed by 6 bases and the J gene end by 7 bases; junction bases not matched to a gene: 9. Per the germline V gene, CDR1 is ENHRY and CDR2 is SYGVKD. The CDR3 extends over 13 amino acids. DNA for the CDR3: TGTGCCATCAGCTTGGACAGGCTCGGGGAGCAGTACTTC. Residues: CAISLDRLGEQYF.

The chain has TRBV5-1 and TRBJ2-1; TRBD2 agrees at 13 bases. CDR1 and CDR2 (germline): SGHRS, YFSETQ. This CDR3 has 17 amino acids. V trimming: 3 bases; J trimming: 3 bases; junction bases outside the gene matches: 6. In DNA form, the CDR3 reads TGCGCCAGCAGCTCGGGACTAGCGGGGTCCTACTACAATGAGCAGTTCTTC. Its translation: CASSSGLAGSYYNEQFF.

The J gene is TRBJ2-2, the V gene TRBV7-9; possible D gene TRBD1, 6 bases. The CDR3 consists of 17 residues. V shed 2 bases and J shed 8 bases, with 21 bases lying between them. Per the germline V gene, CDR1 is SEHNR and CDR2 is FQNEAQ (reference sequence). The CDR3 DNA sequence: TGTGCCAGCAGCTTAAAAGGGACATCGGTTCAGAGTGGGGAGCTGTTTTTT. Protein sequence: CASSLKGTSVQSGELFF.